The 23 T cell receptor beta chains listed next were all sequenced from one sample in a study of a mutant IDH1 vaccine in newly diagnosed glioma. What these receptors recognize is not known. Specified time point: week 11, during vaccination. Vaccination comprised doses that each held 300 ug of mutant IDH1 20-mer peptide, plus topical imiquimod. Assay: immunoSEQ multiplex PCR; the TCRdb copy retains only in-frame clones and omits some. The profile covers tens of thousands of clones, with approximately 80% appearing a single time and approximately 3.8% taken by the ten largest. The sample was PBMCs, taken from a glioma patient whose treatment included an IDH1 peptide vaccine. The source of these receptors is a man younger than 40 with glioma.

The count of this clone is one. The rearrangement links TRBV7-2 to TRBJ1-5; D ambiguous. This CDR3 is built from 15 residues. CDR1 is SGHTA, CDR2 FQGNSA, per germline. Trimming removed 2 bases at V and 5 bases at J, with 13 bases between. The CDR3 sequence is CASSLQSLGDQPQHF. CDR3 coding DNA: TGTGCCAGCAGCTTACAATCTTTGGGAGATCAGCCCCAGCATTTT.

The rearrangement joins TRBV5-1 to TRBJ1-5, with a possible D match to TRBD1 (5 bases). Trimming removed 4 bases from V and 0 bases from J, with 8 bases in between. The CDR3 covers 14 residues. CDR1 and CDR2 from the germline V gene are SGHRS and YFSETQ. For the CDR3, the DNA is TGCGCCAGCAGCCCGGGACTTAGCAATCAGCCCCAGCATTTT. Amino acids: CASSPGLSNQPQHF.

The chain recombines TRBV19 with TRBJ2-5; 8 bases are shared with TRBD2. This CDR3 has 16 residues. J gave up 4 bases and V 1 base, and 8 bases lay outside the gene matches. Germline CDR1 reads LNHDA; CDR2 reads SQIVND (reference sequence). The CDR3: CASSIGVSGSTETQYF. The CDR3 nucleotides read TGTGCCAGTAGTATAGGGGTAAGCGGGAGCACAGAGACCCAGTACTTC.

The gene calls are TRBV2 and TRBJ1-3, with D possibly TRBD1 on 6 matching bases. V was trimmed by 6 bases and J by 4 bases, leaving 10 bases between them. The germline V gene encodes CDR1 SNHLY and CDR2 FYNNEI. This CDR3 region has 13 residues. The CDR3 sequence is CASSGGPGNTIYF. The CDR3 DNA reads TGTGCCAGCAGCGGGGGGCCCGGAAACACCATATATTTT.

The rearrangement links TRBV6-1 to TRBJ1-5, with D perhaps TRBD1 (6 bases). The V end lost 8 bases, the J end lost 8 bases, and 10 bases lay between the germline ends. CDR3 length: 11 amino acids. Germline V gene data show CDR1 as MNHNS and CDR2 as SASEGT. For the CDR3, the DNA is TGTGCCAGCGTAGGGGGTAAGCCCCAGCATTTT. Residues: CASVGGKPQHF.

This CDR3 is CASSENKNTDTQYF. Written as DNA, the CDR3 is TGTGCCAGCAGTGAAAACAAGAACACAGATACGCAGTATTTT. The chain links TRBV6-4 to TRBJ2-3; no reliable D call. Per the germline V gene, CDR1 is MRHNA and CDR2 is SNTAGT. The V and J ends lost 3 bases and 2 bases respectively, with 9 bases between them. The CDR3 loop spans 14 amino acids.

The chain has TRBV5-1 and TRBJ2-1, with TRBD1 matching 9 bases. Looked up from germline, CDR1 is SGHRS and CDR2 is YFSETQ. V lost 6 bases to trimming and J lost 4 bases; unmatched junction nucleotides: 17. This CDR3 spans 18 amino acids. Here the CDR3 DNA reads TGCGCCAGCACCTCACGGACAGGGGCGCAAGAAAGTTACAATGAGCAGTTCTTC. Its protein is CASTSRTGAQESYNEQFF.

The genes are TRBV5-5 and TRBJ2-3, with 7 nucleotides matching TRBD1. The CDR3 has 15 amino acids. The V segment lost 4 bases and the J segment 4 bases; nucleotides outside the gene matches: 9. CDR1 and CDR2 (germline): SGHKS, YYEKEE (reference sequence). The chain's CDR3 is CASSRWDREADTQYF. CDR3 sequence (DNA): TGTGCCAGCAGCCGTTGGGACAGAGAGGCAGATACGCAGTATTTT.

Here the CDR3 reads CASSSPGRLAEQYF. The CDR3 nucleotides read TGTGCCAGCAGTTCCCCCGGCAGGCTTGCCGAGCAGTACTTC. The genes are TRBV28 and TRBJ2-7; D is unclear. Trimming left V 4 bases short and J 6 bases short, with 16 bases between. This CDR3 comprises 14 residues. Germline V gene data show CDR1 as MDHEN and CDR2 as SYDVKM.

This CDR3 is CASSFGDGYTF. CDR3 nucleotides: TGTGCCAGCTCGTTTGGGGATGGCTACACCTTC. The chain carries TRBV2 and TRBJ1-2, with D unclear. In germline, CDR1 is SNHLY, CDR2 FYNNEI. The V end was cut by 8 bases, the J end by 6 bases, with 10 bases between. The CDR3 runs to 11 residues.

Only one count was recorded for this clone. The chain joins TRBV9 to TRBJ1-4; 9 bases line up with TRBD1. The CDR3 runs 15 residues. V lost 4 bases to trimming and J lost 7 bases; unmatched junction nucleotides: 8. Germline assignment: CDR1 SGDLS and CDR2 YYNGEE. Here the CDR3 DNA reads TGTGCCAGCAGCCCCACAGGGGGCGGAGGTGAAAAACTGTTTTTT. It is translated as CASSPTGGGGEKLFF. Full variable domain (remainder filled in from reference TRBV9 and TRBJ1-4): DSGVTQTPKHLITATGQRVTLRCSPRSGDLSVYWYQQSLDQGLQFLIQYYNGEERAKGNILERFSAQQFPDLHSELNLSSLELGDSALYFCASSPTGGGGEKLFFGSGTQLSVL.

The chain employs TRBV20-1 and TRBJ2-7, with D unclear. CDR1 and CDR2 from the germline V gene are DFQATT and SNEGSKA (reference sequence). V was shortened by 2 bases and J by 4 bases, with 6 bases between the two germline ends. The CDR3 runs to 11 residues. The CDR3 sequence is CSARLEYEQYF. The CDR3 DNA follows: TGCAGTGCTAGACTTGAATACGAGCAGTACTTC.

This clone is medium-sized. The chain is built from TRBV10-1 and TRBJ1-1; 9 bases align to TRBD1. CDR1 is WNHNN, CDR2 SYGVQD, per germline (reference sequence). The CDR3 loop spans 13 amino acids. The V segment lost 8 bases and the J segment 1 base; nucleotides outside the gene matches: 2. CDR3 nucleotide sequence: TGCGCCAGCGCGGGACAGGGGAACACTGAAGCTTTCTTT. Translating gives CASAGQGNTEAFF.

This clone was picked up a small number of times. V is TRBV5-1 and J is TRBJ2-1; D may be TRBD2 (6 bases). In germline, CDR1 is SGHRS, CDR2 YFSETQ. The V and J ends lost 4 bases and 10 bases respectively, with 12 bases between them. CDR3 length: 12 residues. As DNA, the CDR3 is TGCGCCAGCAGCGAGCCCAGCGGGGAGCAGTTCTTC. The encoded protein is CASSEPSGEQFF.

This clone was recorded a few times. This sequence joins TRBV5-6 and TRBJ1-4, with 9 bases lining up with TRBD1. Germline CDR1 and CDR2: SGHDT and YYEEEE. The trim removed 1 base at V and 7 bases at J, leaving 8 bases unmatched. The CDR3 totals 16 residues. CDR3 sequence: CASSLFLGQGGEKLFF. The DNA for the CDR3 is TGTGCCAGCAGCTTGTTTCTGGGACAGGGAGGTGAAAAACTGTTTTTT.

The genes are TRBV2 and TRBJ1-4; possibly TRBD1 for D (5 bases). Per the germline V gene, CDR1 is SNHLY and CDR2 is FYNNEI. The CDR3 length is 13 residues. V was shortened by 10 bases and J by 2 bases, with 11 bases between the two germline ends. The CDR3 DNA reads TGTGCCACCAAGGGGTTTACTAATGAAAAACTGTTTTTT. This encodes CATKGFTNEKLFF.

The genes are TRBV5-6 and TRBJ2-4; TRBD1 matches 8 bases. Germline CDR1 and CDR2: SGHDT and YYEEEE. The CDR3 contains 14 residues. V lost 2 bases, J lost 10 bases, and 8 bases stayed unmatched. For the CDR3, the DNA is TGTGCCAGCAGCTTTACCGGGACAGGCCGAATTCAGTACTTC. As protein: CASSFTGTGRIQYF.

This clone was seen a handful of times. This chain uses TRBV28 with TRBJ2-7; 7 bases map to TRBD2. The germline gives CDR1 MDHEN, CDR2 SYDVKM. V lost 2 bases to trimming and J lost 0 bases; unmatched junction nucleotides: 10. This CDR3 is 17 amino acids long. The CDR3 sequence is CASSLQILAAGSYEQYF. For the CDR3, the DNA is TGTGCCAGCAGTTTACAAATTCTAGCGGCTGGCTCCTACGAGCAGTACTTC.

The J gene is TRBJ2-7, the V gene TRBV27, with TRBD2 matching over 7 bases. Germline V gene sequence: CDR1 MNHEY, CDR2 SMNVEV (reference sequence). The CDR3 extends over 11 amino acids. J gave up 6 bases and V 6 bases, and 2 bases lay outside the gene matches. CDR3 in amino acids: CASSGGGEQYF. The CDR3 nucleotides read TGTGCCAGCAGCGGCGGGGGCGAGCAGTACTTC.

The rearrangement uses TRBV28 and TRBJ1-2, with D tentatively TRBD1 (5 bases). CDR3 length: 13 amino acids. The V gene's germline CDR1 is MDHEN and CDR2 SYDVKM. Trimming left V 3 bases short and J 2 bases short, with 7 bases between. CDR3 nucleotides: TGTGCCAGCAGTTTGGGGCAGAACTATGGCTACACCTTC. It yields the protein CASSLGQNYGYTF.

The sample holds one count of this clone. V and J are TRBV18 and TRBJ1-4; no definite D call. Trimming left V 2 bases short and J 7 bases short, with 14 bases between. Looked up from germline, CDR1 is KGHSH and CDR2 is LQKENI. This CDR3 has 15 amino acids. The CDR3 sequence: CASSPDGDRPEKLFF. The CDR3 bases are TGTGCCAGCTCACCAGACGGAGACCGGCCTGAAAAACTGTTTTTT.

This chain links TRBV4-1 with TRBJ1-3; D gene uncertain. V lost 1 base and J lost 0, with 7 bases in between. CDR1 is MGHRA and CDR2 is YSYEKL in the germline V gene. This CDR3 is 15 amino acids long. The CDR3 nucleotides are TGCGCCAGCAGCCAAGGACTGGCCTCTGGAAACACCATATATTTT. It translates to CASSQGLASGNTIYF.

V is TRBV28 and J is TRBJ1-4, with a weak D call TRBD1 (5 bases). The germline V and J ends were trimmed by 6 bases and 7 bases, with 15 bases remaining between them. The CDR3 length is 14 residues. Germline lookup yields CDR1 MDHEN and CDR2 SYDVKM. In nucleotides, the CDR3 is TGTGCCAGCAGAGCCGGGACCAAGGGTGAAAAACTGTTTTTT. It is translated as CASRAGTKGEKLFF.